The 13 T cell receptor beta chains below were found in one sample sequenced in a study of T cell responses to AZD1222 COVID-19 vaccine. Clones were sequenced by immunoSEQ multiplex PCR, and TCRdb holds only the in-frame ones, with some missing. The data hold 110,000 to 150,000 clones, with roughly 92% observed a single time. Sequenced material: peripheral blood, taken on day 0 of AZD1222 vaccination. These receptors originate from an adult in good health.

This rearrangement joins TRBV15 to TRBJ1-2, with unresolved D. Germline CDR1 LNHNV, CDR2 YYDKDF (reference sequence). V lost 3 bases, J lost 3 bases, and 8 bases lay in between. The CDR3 covers 13 residues. DNA for the CDR3: TGTGCCACCAGCAGCGACCGATACTATGGCTACACCTTC. This sequence encodes CATSSDRYYGYTF.

This clone appeared a few times. The V gene is TRBV10-2, the J gene TRBJ1-1; D remains ambiguous. CDR1 WSHSY and CDR2 SAAADI come from the germline V gene. There are 12 residues in the CDR3. Trimming took off 6 bases at V and 1 base at J, with 6 bases between the two ends. The CDR3: CASSPTNTEAFF. As DNA, the CDR3 is TGCGCCAGCAGCCCCACGAACACTGAAGCTTTCTTT.

This chain uses TRBV7-9 with TRBJ2-7, with D possibly called TRBD1 or TRBD2 (5 bases each). The germline gives CDR1 SEHNR, CDR2 FQNEAQ (reference sequence). The CDR3 has 16 amino acids. Deletions cut 2 bases from V and 0 bases from J, with 14 bases between. The CDR3: CASSLSGRLSSYEQYF. The CDR3 bases are TGTGCCAGCAGCTTATCGGGACGTCTGAGCTCCTACGAGCAGTACTTC.

The genes are TRBV9 and TRBJ1-4; unclear D gene. The CDR3 length is 15 residues. The V end was cut by 0 bases, the J end by 0 bases, with 6 bases between. The germline V gene encodes CDR1 SGDLS and CDR2 YYNGEE. The CDR3 here is CASSVAPTTNEKLFF. The CDR3 coding sequence is TGTGCCAGCAGCGTAGCTCCGACAACTAATGAAAAACTGTTTTTT. Full variable domain (outside the CDR3, taken from reference TRBV9 and TRBJ1-4): DSGVTQTPKHLITATGQRVTLRCSPRSGDLSVYWYQQSLDQGLQFLIQYYNGEERAKGNILERFSAQQFPDLHSELNLSSLELGDSALYFCASSVAPTTNEKLFFGSGTQLSVL.

The chain employs TRBV5-1 and TRBJ1-1, with 8 bases matching TRBD1. CDR1 is SGHRS, CDR2 YFSETQ, per germline. The CDR3 length is 15 residues. V lost 4 bases, J lost 5 bases, and 10 bases stayed unmatched. For the CDR3, the DNA is TGCGCCAGCAGCCTACGGACAGGGATTACGACTGAAGCTTTCTTT. Translation gives CASSLRTGITTEAFF.

The V and J genes are TRBV3-1 (or the pseudogene TRBV3-2) and TRBJ2-7; D is perhaps TRBD1 (6 bases). Trimming shortened V by 8 bases and J by 2 bases, and 19 bases separated the two germline ends. The CDR3 is 15 amino acids. CDR1 is LGHDT and CDR2 is YNNKEL in the germline V gene (reference sequence). CDR3: CASAPSPGVPYEQYF. The CDR3 DNA follows: TGTGCCAGCGCTCCTTCCCCAGGGGTGCCCTACGAGCAGTACTTC.

This clone appeared a few times. The chain employs TRBV18 and TRBJ2-1; D is undetermined. V lost 3 bases, J lost 2 bases, and 14 bases lay in between. The CDR3 spans 16 residues. Germline CDR1 is KGHSH and CDR2 is LQKENI. The CDR3 loop is CASSPELTGAYNEQFF. For the CDR3, the DNA is TGTGCCAGCTCACCCGAATTGACGGGCGCCTACAATGAGCAGTTCTTC.

CDR3 DNA: TGTGCCAGCAGACCGACTAGAAGAAGTTCCTACGAGCAGTACTTC. Residues: CASRPTRRSSYEQYF. This chain uses TRBV6-5 with TRBJ2-7, with D tentatively TRBD2 (6 bases). CDR1 and CDR2 from the germline V gene are MNHEY and SVGAGI. Trimming cost V 6 bases and J 1 base, with 16 bases left between them. The length of the CDR3 is 15 residues.

The chain links TRBV6-2 or TRBV6-3 to TRBJ1-2, with D tentatively TRBD1 (6 bases). The CDR3 is 13 amino acids. V dropped 5 bases and J dropped 4 bases, with 11 bases sitting between them. Germline assignment: CDR1 MNHEY and CDR2 SVGEGT. CDR3 DNA: TGTGCCAGCAGTGACGACAGGACCTATGGCTACACCTTC. It specifies CASSDDRTYGYTF.

The chain uses TRBV6-5 and TRBJ1-3; tentatively, D is TRBD1 (5 bases). This CDR3 has 15 residues. Trimming left V 7 bases short and J 2 bases short, with 15 bases between. Germline CDR1 reads MNHEY; CDR2 reads SVGAGI. The CDR3 region is CASTAAGVTGNTIYF. Written as DNA, the CDR3 is TGTGCCAGCACCGCGGCGGGGGTGACTGGAAACACCATATATTTT.

The sample holds a few counts of this clone. The rearrangement joins TRBV6-5 to TRBJ1-2; 12 bases map to TRBD1. Germline V gene lookup returns CDR1 MNHEY and CDR2 SVGAGI. The CDR3 totals 15 residues. V dropped 2 bases and J dropped 7; count of bases not matched to a gene: 5. The CDR3 protein is CASSYVGGQGAGYTF. The CDR3 DNA reads TGTGCCAGCAGTTACGTCGGGGGACAGGGGGCTGGCTACACCTTC.

The chain combines TRBV15 with TRBJ1-5; D is perhaps TRBD1 (5 bases). Looked up from germline, CDR1 is LNHNV and CDR2 is YYDKDF (reference sequence). CDR3 size: 15 residues. V lost 0 bases, J lost 9 bases, and 15 bases lay in between. Here the CDR3 DNA reads TGTGCCACCAGCAGAGATGTCAGGGAACGGGCGCCCCAGCATTTT. This sequence encodes CATSRDVRERAPQHF.

The rearrangement links TRBV9 to TRBJ1-2; 9 bases line up with TRBD1. Germline CDR1 reads SGDLS; CDR2 reads YYNGEE. The CDR3 is 15 residues long. With V trimmed by 5 bases and J by 8 bases, 13 bases remained unmatched. CDR3 sequence (DNA): TGTGCCAGCAGTAAGGCACAGGGGGCGGAGAGGGGCTACACCTTC. It translates to CASSKAQGAERGYTF.